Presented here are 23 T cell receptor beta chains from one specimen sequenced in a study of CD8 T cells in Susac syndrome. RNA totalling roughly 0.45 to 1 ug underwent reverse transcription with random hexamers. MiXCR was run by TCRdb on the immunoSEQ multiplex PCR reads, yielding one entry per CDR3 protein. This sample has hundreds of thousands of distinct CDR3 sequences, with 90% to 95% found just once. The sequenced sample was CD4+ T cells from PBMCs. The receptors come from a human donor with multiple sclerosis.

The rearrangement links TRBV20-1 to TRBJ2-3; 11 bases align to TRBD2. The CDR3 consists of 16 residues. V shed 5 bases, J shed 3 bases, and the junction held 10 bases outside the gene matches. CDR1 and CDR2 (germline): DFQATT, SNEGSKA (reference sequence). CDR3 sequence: CSASARLAGITDTQYF. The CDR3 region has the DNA TGCAGTGCTTCCGCTCGACTAGCGGGGATAACAGATACGCAGTATTTT.

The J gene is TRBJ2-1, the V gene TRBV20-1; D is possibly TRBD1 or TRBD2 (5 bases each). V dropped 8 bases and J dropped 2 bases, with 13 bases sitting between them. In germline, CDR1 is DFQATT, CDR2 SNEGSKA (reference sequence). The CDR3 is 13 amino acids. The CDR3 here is CSCWDHTYNEQFF. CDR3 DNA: TGCAGTTGTTGGGACCATACCTACAATGAGCAGTTCTTC.

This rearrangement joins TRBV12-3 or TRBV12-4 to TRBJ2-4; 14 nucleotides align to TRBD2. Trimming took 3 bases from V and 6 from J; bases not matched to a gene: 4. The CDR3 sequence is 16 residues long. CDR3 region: CASSLGGTSGGNIQYF. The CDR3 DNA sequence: TGTGCCAGCAGTTTGGGAGGGACTAGCGGGGGAAACATTCAGTACTTC.

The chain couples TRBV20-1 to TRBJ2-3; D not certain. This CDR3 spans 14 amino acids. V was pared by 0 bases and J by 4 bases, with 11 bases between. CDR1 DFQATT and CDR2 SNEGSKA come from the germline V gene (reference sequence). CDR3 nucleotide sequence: TGCAGTGCTAGAGATCGACCGAGTTCAGATACGCAGTATTTT. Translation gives CSARDRPSSDTQYF.

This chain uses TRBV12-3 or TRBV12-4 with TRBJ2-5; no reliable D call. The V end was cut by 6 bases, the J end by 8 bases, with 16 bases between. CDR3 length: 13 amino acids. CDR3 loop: CASSQRNPGTQYF. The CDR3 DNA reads TGTGCCAGCAGCCAAAGGAACCCCGGTACCCAGTACTTC.

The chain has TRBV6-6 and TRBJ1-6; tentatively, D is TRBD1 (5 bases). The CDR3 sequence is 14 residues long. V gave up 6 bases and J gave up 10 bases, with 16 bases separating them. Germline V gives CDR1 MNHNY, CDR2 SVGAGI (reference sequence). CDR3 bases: TGTGCCAGCAGCTCCGGGACCCCAGTCTCACCCCTCCACTTT. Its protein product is CASSSGTPVSPLHF.

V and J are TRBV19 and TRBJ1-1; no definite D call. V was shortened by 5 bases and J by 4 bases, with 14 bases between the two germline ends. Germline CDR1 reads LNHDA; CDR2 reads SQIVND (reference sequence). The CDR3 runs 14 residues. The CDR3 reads CASSPDGWRTEAFF. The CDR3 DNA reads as TGTGCCAGTAGTCCCGACGGTTGGCGCACTGAAGCTTTCTTT.

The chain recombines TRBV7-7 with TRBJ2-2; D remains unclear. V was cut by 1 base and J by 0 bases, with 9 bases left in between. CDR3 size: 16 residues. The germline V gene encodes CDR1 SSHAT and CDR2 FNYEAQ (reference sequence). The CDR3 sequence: CASSLVAGSNTGELFF. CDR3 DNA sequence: TGTGCCAGCAGCTTAGTAGCAGGATCGAACACCGGGGAGCTGTTTTTT. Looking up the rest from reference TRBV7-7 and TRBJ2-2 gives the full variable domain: GAGVSQSPRYKVTKRGQDVTLRCDPISSHATLYWYQQALGQGPEFLTYFNYEAQPDKSGLPSDRFSAERPEGSISTLTIQRTEQRDSAMYRCASSLVAGSNTGELFFGEGSRLTVL.

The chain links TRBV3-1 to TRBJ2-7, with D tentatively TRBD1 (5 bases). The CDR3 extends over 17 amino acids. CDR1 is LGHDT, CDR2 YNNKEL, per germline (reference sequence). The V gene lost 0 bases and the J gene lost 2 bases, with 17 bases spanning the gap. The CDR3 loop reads CASSQDRKGPSPYEQYF. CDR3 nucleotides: TGTGCCAGCAGCCAAGATAGGAAGGGGCCCTCTCCCTACGAGCAGTACTTC.

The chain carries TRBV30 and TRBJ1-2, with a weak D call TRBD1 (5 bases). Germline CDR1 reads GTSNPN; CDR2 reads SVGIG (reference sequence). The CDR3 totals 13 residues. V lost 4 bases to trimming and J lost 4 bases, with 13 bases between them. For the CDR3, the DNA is TGTGCCTGGACGAAGGACATAATCTATGGCTACACCTTC. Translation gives CAWTKDIIYGYTF.

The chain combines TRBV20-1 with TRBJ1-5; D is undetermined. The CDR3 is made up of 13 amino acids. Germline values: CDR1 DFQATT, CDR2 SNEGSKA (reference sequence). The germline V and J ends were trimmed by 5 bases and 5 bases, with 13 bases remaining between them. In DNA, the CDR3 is TGCAGTGCTCACCTACCCGGGTATCAGCCCCAGCATTTT. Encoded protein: CSAHLPGYQPQHF.

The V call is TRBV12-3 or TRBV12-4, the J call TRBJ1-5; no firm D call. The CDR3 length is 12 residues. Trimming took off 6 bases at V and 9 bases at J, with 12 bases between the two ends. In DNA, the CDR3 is TGTGCCAGCAGACGGTTTTTGGGGCCCCAGCATTTT. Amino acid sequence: CASRRFLGPQHF.

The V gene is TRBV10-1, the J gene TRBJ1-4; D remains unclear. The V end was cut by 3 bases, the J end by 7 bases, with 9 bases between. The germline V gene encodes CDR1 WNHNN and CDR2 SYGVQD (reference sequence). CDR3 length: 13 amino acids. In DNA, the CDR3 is TGCGCCAGCAGTGAAAGTACGGGTGAAAAACTGTTTTTT. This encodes CASSESTGEKLFF.

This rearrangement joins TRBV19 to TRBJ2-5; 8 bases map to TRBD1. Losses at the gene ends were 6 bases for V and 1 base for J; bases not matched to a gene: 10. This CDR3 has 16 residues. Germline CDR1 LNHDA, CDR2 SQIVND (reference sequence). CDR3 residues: CASSLTPGQGQETQYF. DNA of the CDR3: TGTGCCAGTAGCCTCACCCCCGGACAGGGCCAAGAGACCCAGTACTTC.

The CDR3 is CASRPSVGTVYEQYV. In nucleotides, the CDR3 is TGTGCCAGCAGACCATCCGTAGGGACAGTCTACGAGCAGTACGTC. The genes are TRBV7-8 and TRBJ2-7; 7 bases map to TRBD1. J gave up 3 bases and V 6 bases, and 11 bases lay outside the gene matches. CDR1 and CDR2 from the germline V gene are SGHVS and FQNEAQ. CDR3 length equals 15 residues.

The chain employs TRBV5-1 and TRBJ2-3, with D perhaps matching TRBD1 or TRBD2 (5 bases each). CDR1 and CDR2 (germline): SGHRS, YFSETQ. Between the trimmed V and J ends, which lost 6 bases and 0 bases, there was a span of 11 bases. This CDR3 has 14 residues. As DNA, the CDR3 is TGCGCCAGCAAACCGGGACCCAGCACAGATACGCAGTATTTT. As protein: CASKPGPSTDTQYF.

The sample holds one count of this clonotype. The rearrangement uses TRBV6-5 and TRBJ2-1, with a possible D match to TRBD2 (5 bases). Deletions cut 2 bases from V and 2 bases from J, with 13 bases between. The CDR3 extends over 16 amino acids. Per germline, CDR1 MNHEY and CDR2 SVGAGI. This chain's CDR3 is CASSYVPAATYNEQFF. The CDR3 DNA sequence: TGTGCCAGCAGTTACGTTCCAGCGGCTACCTACAATGAGCAGTTCTTC.

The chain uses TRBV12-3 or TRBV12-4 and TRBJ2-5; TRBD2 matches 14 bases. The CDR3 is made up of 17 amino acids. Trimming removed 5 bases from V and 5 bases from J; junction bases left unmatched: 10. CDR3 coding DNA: TGTGCCAGCAGTCCCACCCGACTAGCGGGGGGGCGGGAGACCCAGTACTTC. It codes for CASSPTRLAGGRETQYF.

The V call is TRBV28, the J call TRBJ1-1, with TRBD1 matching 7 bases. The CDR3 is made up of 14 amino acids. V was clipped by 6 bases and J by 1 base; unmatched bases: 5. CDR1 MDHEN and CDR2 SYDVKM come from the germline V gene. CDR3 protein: CASRTGSGNTEAFF. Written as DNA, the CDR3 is TGTGCCAGCAGGACAGGGTCCGGGAACACTGAAGCTTTCTTT.

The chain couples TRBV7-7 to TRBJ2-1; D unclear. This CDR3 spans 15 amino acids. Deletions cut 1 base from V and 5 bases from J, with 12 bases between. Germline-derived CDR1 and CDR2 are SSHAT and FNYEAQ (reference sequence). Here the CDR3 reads CASSLGPGRNNEQFF. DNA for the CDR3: TGTGCCAGCAGCTTAGGGCCAGGCCGGAACAATGAGCAGTTCTTC.

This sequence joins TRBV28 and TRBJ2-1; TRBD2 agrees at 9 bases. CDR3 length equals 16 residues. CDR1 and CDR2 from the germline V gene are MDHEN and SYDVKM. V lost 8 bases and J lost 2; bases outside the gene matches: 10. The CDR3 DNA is TGTGCCAGCGGGCGACTAGCGGAACTTCCCTACAATGAGCAGTTCTTC. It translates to CASGRLAELPYNEQFF.

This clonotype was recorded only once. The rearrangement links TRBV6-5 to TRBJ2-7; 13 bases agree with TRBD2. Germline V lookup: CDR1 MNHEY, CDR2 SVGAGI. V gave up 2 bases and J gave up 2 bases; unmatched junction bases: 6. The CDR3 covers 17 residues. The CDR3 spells CASSYTSLAGGAYEQYF. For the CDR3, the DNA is TGTGCCAGCAGTTACACCTCACTAGCGGGGGGGGCCTACGAGCAGTACTTC.

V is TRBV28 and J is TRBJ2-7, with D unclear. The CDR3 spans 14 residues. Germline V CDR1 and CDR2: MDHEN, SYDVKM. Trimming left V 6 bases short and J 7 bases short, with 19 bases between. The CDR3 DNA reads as TGTGCCAGCAGGCTGTCAGGTGGGATGGGGGAGCAGTACTTC. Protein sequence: CASRLSGGMGEQYF.